The sequence of this T cell receptor (beta chain) was determined in a study of blood T cell repertoires in COVID-19. Turning to the study itself: Whether acute or convalescent, the COVID-19 samples came from the United States, Italy and Spain. The analysed material was cDNA or gDNA that came from T cells, B-cell-depleted T cells, or PBMCs.

Deletions cut 0 bases from V and 6 bases from J, with 8 bases between. The CDR3 spans 14 residues. CDR1 is MNHNY and CDR2 is SVGAGI in the germline V gene (reference sequence). While infection was still active, Seattle patients were enrolled and then followed longitudinally. Study processing details: Reference gene primer amplification gave estimated nucleated cell counts. Data came from immunoSEQ multiplex PCR; TCRdb stores just in-frame clones and leaves some out. V, J and clone size are taken as reported in that table, and D and trimming were inferred from the DNA itself. The profile shows over 450,000 clones, roughly 89% of them singletons. This clone was seen a handful of times.

The V gene is TRBV6-6, the J gene TRBJ2-2; D is unresolved. The source of this sequence is a man aged 18 to 29 with COVID-19, enrolled during active disease. Material for sequencing was peripheral blood. CDR3 in amino acids: CASSYSIRAGELFF. The CDR3 region has the DNA TGTGCCAGCAGTTACTCGATTCGGGCCGGGGAGCTGTTTTTT.